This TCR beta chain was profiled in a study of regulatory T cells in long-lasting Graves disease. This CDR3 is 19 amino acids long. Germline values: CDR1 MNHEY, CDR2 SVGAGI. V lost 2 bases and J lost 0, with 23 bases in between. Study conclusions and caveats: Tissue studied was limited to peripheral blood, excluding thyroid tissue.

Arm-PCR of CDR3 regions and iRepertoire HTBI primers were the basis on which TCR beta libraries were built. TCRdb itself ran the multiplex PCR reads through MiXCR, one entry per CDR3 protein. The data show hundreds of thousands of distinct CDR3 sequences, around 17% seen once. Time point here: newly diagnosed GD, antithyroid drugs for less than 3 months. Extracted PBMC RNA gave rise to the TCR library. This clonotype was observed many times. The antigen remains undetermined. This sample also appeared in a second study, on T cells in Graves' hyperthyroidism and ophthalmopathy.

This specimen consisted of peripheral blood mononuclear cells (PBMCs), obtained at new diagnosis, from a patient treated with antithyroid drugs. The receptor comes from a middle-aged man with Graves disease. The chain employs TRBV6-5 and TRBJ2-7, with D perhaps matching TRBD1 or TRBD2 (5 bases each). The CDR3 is CASSYSPFLGREYSYEQYF. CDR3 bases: TGTGCCAGCAGTTACAGTCCGTTCTTGGGACGAGAATACTCCTACGAGCAGTACTTC.